This entry lists 32 T cell receptor beta chains sequenced from one sample in a study of beta chain features in type 1 diabetes. Every bit of the isolated RNA underwent reverse transcription, so sequencing read expressed TCRB transcripts. Clones were sequenced by immunoSEQ multiplex PCR, and TCRdb holds only the in-frame ones, with some missing. The repertoire holds about 230,000 clones, with 9.6% as singletons. Input material: naive CD4+ T cells from blood. These TCRs come from a woman under 30 in good health.

The rearrangement joins TRBV2 to TRBJ2-2; 14 nucleotides agree with TRBD2. The trim removed 10 bases at V and 5 bases at J, leaving 6 bases unmatched. Germline V lookup: CDR1 SNHLY, CDR2 FYNNEI. This CDR3 contains 15 residues. Here the CDR3 DNA reads TGTGCCACTGGACTAGCGGGAGGTTGGACCGGGGAGCTGTTTTTT. Protein sequence: CATGLAGGWTGELFF.

A few counts support this clone. The rearrangement links TRBV7-2 to TRBJ1-1; D uncertain. V lost 2 bases and J lost 1, with 14 bases in between. CDR1 SGHTA and CDR2 FQGNSA come from the germline V gene. CDR3 length equals 16 residues. This CDR3 reads CASSLNFAVKNTEAFF. Written as DNA, the CDR3 is TGTGCCAGCAGCTTAAACTTCGCGGTTAAGAACACTGAAGCTTTCTTT.

The chain is built from TRBV5-6 and TRBJ2-1; TRBD1 aligns across 12 bases. J gave up 4 bases and V 3 bases, and 2 bases lay outside the gene matches. Germline V gene lookup returns CDR1 SGHDT and CDR2 YYEEEE. This CDR3 region has 15 residues. CDR3 in DNA: TGTGCCAGCAGCTCGGGACAGGGGGCTTACAATGAGCAGTTCTTC. Its translation is CASSSGQGAYNEQFF.

The table lists this clone with a few counts. The CDR3 region has the DNA TGTGCCAGCAGTTCGGACAGGAACAGGGACTATGGCTACACCTTC. Its translation: CASSSDRNRDYGYTF. The rearrangement uses TRBV6-6 and TRBJ1-2, with TRBD1 matching 7 bases. Per the germline V gene, CDR1 is MNHNY and CDR2 is SVGAGI (reference sequence). CDR3 size: 15 residues. After removal of 4 bases from V and 3 bases from J, the junction contained 8 bases not matched to a gene.

This clone was counted only a few times. DNA of the CDR3: TGTGCTAGTTCTAGGCGACCTAGCTCCTACAATGAGCAGTTCTTC. This gives the protein CASSRRPSSYNEQFF. The chain recombines TRBV12-5 with TRBJ2-1; D gene ambiguous. Trimming took 8 bases from V and 0 from J, leaving 14 bases between them. Per germline, CDR1 LGHNT and CDR2 FRNRAP. The CDR3 contains 15 residues.

The genes are TRBV7-9 and TRBJ2-5, with TRBD1 matching over 9 bases. Germline CDR1 is SEHNR and CDR2 is FQNEAQ (reference sequence). V shed 2 bases and J 4 bases; nucleotides not matched to a gene: 5. CDR3 length: 15 residues. The CDR3 loop reads CASSLRDREGETQYF. The CDR3, as DNA: TGTGCCAGCAGCTTAAGGGACAGGGAGGGAGAGACCCAGTACTTC.

There are a few counts of this clone. The CDR3 DNA is TGTGCCACCAGCAGAAAAACTAGCGGGCTTAGGGATACGCAGTATTTT. Its protein product is CATSRKTSGLRDTQYF. J is TRBJ2-3 and V is TRBV15, with 9 bases that match TRBD2. CDR3 size: 16 residues. V was clipped by 2 bases and J by 6 bases; unmatched bases: 9. Germline V CDR1 and CDR2: LNHNV, YYDKDF (reference sequence).

V and J are TRBV5-6 and TRBJ1-3; TRBD1 agrees at 9 bases. Losses at the gene ends were 5 bases for V and 4 bases for J; bases not matched to a gene: 10. The germline V gene has CDR1 SGHDT and CDR2 YYEEEE. CDR3 size: 16 residues. The DNA of the CDR3 is TGTGCCAGCAGTGCTTCGGGACAGGGTGAAGGAAACACCATATATTTT. Amino acid sequence: CASSASGQGEGNTIYF.

In its sample, this clone was seen a few times. J is TRBJ2-7 and V is TRBV19; TRBD1 matches at 10 bases. After removal of 6 bases from V and 7 bases from J, the junction contained 6 bases not matched to a gene. Per the germline V gene, CDR1 is LNHDA and CDR2 is SQIVND (reference sequence). CDR3 length: 13 residues. CDR3: CASRTGGAGEQYF. CDR3 nucleotide sequence: TGTGCCAGTAGGACAGGGGGCGCGGGGGAGCAGTACTTC.

Only a few counts were recorded for this clone. The chain has TRBV5-4 and TRBJ2-1; 8 bases agree with TRBD2. Germline V gene sequence: CDR1 SGHNT, CDR2 YYREEE (reference sequence). The CDR3 is made up of 18 amino acids. The V segment lost 2 bases and the J segment 2 bases; nucleotides outside the gene matches: 12. DNA for the CDR3: TGTGCCAGCAGCTTCGTTCGCTCAGCGGGGGAAACCTACAATGAGCAGTTCTTC. As protein: CASSFVRSAGETYNEQFF.

Turning to this clone: The junction and the germline gene differ at one end; a read error may be behind it. This sequence joins TRBV7-9 and TRBJ2-1, with TRBD1 matching 7 bases. Germline CDR1 reads SEHNR; CDR2 reads FQNEAQ (reference sequence). This CDR3 has 11 residues. This chain's CDR3 is CAMRGGNKQFF. In nucleotides, the CDR3 is TGTGCCATGCGAGGGGGCAATAAGCAGTTCTTC.

This clone was counted between two and nine times. The rearrangement links TRBV19 to TRBJ2-2; TRBD2 might be the D (7 bases). Between the trimmed V and J ends, which lost 4 bases and 7 bases, there was a span of 13 bases. The germline V gene has CDR1 LNHDA and CDR2 SQIVND (reference sequence). This CDR3 is 14 amino acids long. Here the CDR3 reads CASSTSGGVGELFF. CDR3 sequence (DNA): TGTGCCAGTAGTACCTCGGGGGGCGTCGGGGAGCTGTTTTTT.

This clone was seen only a few times. This chain connects TRBV19 to TRBJ2-5, with 7 bases lining up with TRBD2. The trim removed 7 bases at V and 5 bases at J, leaving 10 bases unmatched. The CDR3 extends over 14 amino acids. The V gene's germline CDR1 is LNHDA and CDR2 SQIVND (reference sequence). The CDR3 region has the DNA TGTGCCAGTACCCCTGGGGGGGGTTTGGAGACCCAGTACTTC. Encoded protein: CASTPGGGLETQYF.

The V gene is TRBV25-1, the J gene TRBJ2-7, with D possibly TRBD2 on 5 matching bases. Looked up from germline, CDR1 is MGHDK and CDR2 is SYGVNS. The CDR3 consists of 13 residues. The V and J ends lost 4 bases and 6 bases respectively, with 13 bases between them. The CDR3 bases are TGTGCCAGCAGTGTGCTAGCTCGTCCCGAGCAGTACTTC. Protein: CASSVLARPEQYF.

This clone was seen only a few times. This rearrangement joins TRBV30 to TRBJ1-3, with D unclear. In germline, CDR1 is GTSNPN, CDR2 SVGIG (reference sequence). CDR3 length: 13 amino acids. The V end lost 2 bases, the J end lost 2 bases, and 7 bases lay between the germline ends. The CDR3 nucleotides read TGTGCCTGGAGTTACGGGACTGGAAACACCATATATTTT. Amino acid sequence: CAWSYGTGNTIYF. The whole variable domain, remainder taken from reference TRBV30 and TRBJ1-3, is SQTIHQWPATLVQPVGSPLSLECTVEGTSNPNLYWYRQAAGRGLQLLFYSVGIGQISSEVPQNLSASRPQDRQFILSSKKLLLSDSGFYLCAWSYGTGNTIYFGEGSWLTVV.

This chain links TRBV19 with TRBJ1-5; D perhaps matches TRBD1 (5 bases). Trimming stripped 3 bases from V and 4 bases from J, with 13 bases between. Germline V lookup: CDR1 LNHDA, CDR2 SQIVND (reference sequence). The length of the CDR3 is 15 residues. Here the CDR3 reads CASSIGGTGNQPQHF. CDR3 nucleotides: TGTGCCAGTAGTATTGGAGGGACGGGGAATCAGCCCCAGCATTTT.

The chain employs TRBV5-8 and TRBJ2-1, with D possibly TRBD1 on 8 matching bases. Germline lookup yields CDR1 SGHTS and CDR2 YDEGEE. The CDR3 consists of 16 residues. V lost 4 bases and J 3 bases, leaving 17 bases between the germline ends. CDR3 nucleotides: TGTGCCAGCAGCGAAAACAGGGGGGGCTACTACAATGAGCAGTTCTTC. Encoded protein: CASSENRGGYYNEQFF.

V is TRBV4-2 and J is TRBJ2-1, with 9 bases that match TRBD1. The CDR3 consists of 16 residues. Germline V gene data show CDR1 as LGHNA and CDR2 as YNFKEQ. J lost 9 bases, V lost 6 bases, and 15 bases had no gene match. This CDR3 is CASRPTTGGEGGEQFF. The CDR3 DNA is TGTGCCAGCAGACCCACTACAGGGGGCGAGGGGGGTGAGCAGTTCTTC.

This sequence joins TRBV30 and TRBJ2-4; 10 nucleotides match TRBD2. CDR1 is GTSNPN, CDR2 SVGIG, per germline (reference sequence). CDR3 size: 12 residues. V was pared by 7 bases and J by 9 bases, with 6 bases of the junction left unmatched. The CDR3 here is CAYLAGVGIQYF. CDR3 bases: TGTGCCTACCTAGCGGGAGTCGGCATTCAGTACTTC.

The chain has TRBV9 and TRBJ2-7; TRBD2 matches 8 bases. V was pared by 2 bases and J by 0 bases, with 7 bases of the junction left unmatched. This CDR3 has 16 amino acids. The germline V gene encodes CDR1 SGDLS and CDR2 YYNGEE. CDR3 sequence reads: CASSVKAGVSSYEQYF. Here the CDR3 DNA reads TGTGCCAGCAGCGTTAAAGCGGGGGTTAGCTCCTACGAGCAGTACTTC.

This clone was detected a few times. The V and J genes are TRBV11-3 and TRBJ2-4; 7 nucleotides align to TRBD1. The germline gives CDR1 SGHNT, CDR2 YENEEA. V shed 1 base and J 6 bases; nucleotides not matched to a gene: 6. The CDR3 consists of 15 residues. The CDR3 spells CASSLGAGGINIQYF. The CDR3 DNA reads TGTGCCAGCAGCTTAGGGGCAGGGGGTATAAACATTCAGTACTTC.

This clone was seen a handful of times. V usage is TRBV19 and J usage is TRBJ2-7, with D maybe TRBD2 (6 bases). The germline CDR1 and CDR2 sequences are LNHDA and SQIVND (reference sequence). This CDR3 comprises 11 residues. V lost 5 bases and J lost 5, with 7 bases in between. CDR3 DNA sequence: TGTGCCAGTAGTCGGGGGAACGAGCAGTACTTC. This gives the protein CASSRGNEQYF.

This clone was counted only a few times. This chain joins TRBV5-4 and TRBJ2-3, with D perhaps matching TRBD1 (5 bases). There are 17 residues in the CDR3. Germline CDR1 reads SGHNT; CDR2 reads YYREEE (reference sequence). V lost 3 bases and J lost 2, with 19 bases in between. CDR3 in DNA: TGTGCCAGCAGCTCTGGGGCCCTGAAGGCCGCCACAGATACGCAGTATTTT. Amino acids: CASSSGALKAATDTQYF.

This chain connects TRBV27 to TRBJ2-1; D might be TRBD1 (5 bases). The CDR3 has 13 residues. Germline CDR1 reads MNHEY; CDR2 reads SMNVEV (reference sequence). The germline V and J ends were trimmed by 5 bases and 5 bases, with 10 bases remaining between them. The CDR3 here is CASSGWGDNEQFF. In nucleotides, the CDR3 is TGTGCCAGCAGTGGATGGGGCGACAATGAGCAGTTCTTC.

This rearrangement joins TRBV2 to TRBJ2-1; TRBD2 might be the D (6 bases). The V gene's germline CDR1 is SNHLY and CDR2 FYNNEI. This CDR3 region has 13 residues. With 6 bases removed from V and 6 bases from J, the gap between germline ends came to 12 bases. DNA of the CDR3: TGTGCCAGCAGGGGGGGAAGGGGCAATGAGCAGTTCTTC. Encoded protein: CASRGGRGNEQFF.

This clone showed up just a few times. This rearrangement joins TRBV6-5 to TRBJ2-3, with a possible D match to TRBD2 (6 bases). The germline V gene encodes CDR1 MNHEY and CDR2 SVGAGI. The CDR3 runs 15 residues. The V and J ends lost 5 bases and 8 bases respectively, with 20 bases between them. CDR3 residues: CASSTTAGPMGTQYF. CDR3 sequence (DNA): TGTGCCAGCAGTACCACGGCGGGGCCCATGGGTACGCAGTATTTT.

The V gene is TRBV5-1, the J gene TRBJ2-5; 7 nucleotides line up with TRBD1. The germline V gene has CDR1 SGHRS and CDR2 YFSETQ. This CDR3 is built from 13 residues. The V and J ends lost 2 bases and 3 bases, in that order; junction bases with no gene match: 1. CDR3 loop: CASSFGQEETQYF. CDR3 bases: TGCGCCAGCAGCTTTGGACAGGAAGAGACCCAGTACTTC.

This clone has more than one count but fewer than ten. V gene TRBV2 combines with J gene TRBJ1-1; 8 bases agree with TRBD1. CDR3 size: 13 residues. Trimming took 8 bases from V and 1 from J; bases not matched to a gene: 3. CDR1 is SNHLY, CDR2 FYNNEI, per germline. CDR3 sequence (DNA): TGTGCCAGCGCTGACAGGGGGAACACTGAAGCTTTCTTT. This encodes CASADRGNTEAFF.

The chain couples TRBV5-1 to TRBJ2-5; 12 bases agree with TRBD2. The J segment lost 6 bases and the V segment lost 4 bases, leaving 7 bases of the junction unmatched. Germline CDR1 SGHRS, CDR2 YFSETQ. The CDR3 length is 15 residues. This CDR3 reads CASSQGLAGPKTQYF. CDR3 bases: TGCGCCAGCAGCCAGGGACTAGCGGGTCCCAAGACCCAGTACTTC.

This clone was picked up a small number of times. It is unclear where the CDR3 begins or ends on the DNA, so no DNA is shown, and the CDR3 is as TCRdb lists it. The chain joins TRBV29-1 to TRBJ1-2. The length of the CDR3 is 8 amino acids, counting both ends. Germline CDR1 is SQVTM and CDR2 is ANQGSEA. The CDR3 is CSVAGGTF.

CDR3 in DNA: TGCAGCGTTGAAGGGACTAGCGGGAATTCCTACGAGCAGTACTTC. Translated: CSVEGTSGNSYEQYF. This chain connects TRBV29-1 to TRBJ2-7; 12 bases are a match to TRBD2. This CDR3 has 15 amino acids. V shed 1 base, J shed 1 base, and the junction held 2 bases outside the gene matches. CDR1 is SQVTM, CDR2 ANQGSEA, per germline.

The chain joins TRBV4-1 to TRBJ1-1, with no clear D. V was shortened by 0 bases and J by 11 bases, with 16 bases between the two germline ends. The CDR3 is 14 amino acids. CDR1 and CDR2 (germline): MGHRA, YSYEKL. This chain's CDR3 is CASSQEDERRGAFF. The CDR3 DNA reads as TGCGCCAGCAGCCAAGAGGACGAACGGCGAGGGGCTTTCTTT.